This entry lists 2 T cell receptor beta chains sequenced from one sample in a study of T cells in Graves' hyperthyroidism and ophthalmopathy. Researchers amplified the TCR beta CDR3 regions from RNA transcripts. HTBI primers were used for first-round RT-PCR of the TCR CDR3. In TCRdb, the multiplex PCR reads were re-called with MiXCR into one record per CDR3 protein. Among 450,000 to 650,000 distinct CDR3 sequences listed, around 20% were seen once. Input material: blood. The receptors originated from a young man with Graves' hyperthyroidism.

This clonotype has just a few counts. The chain couples TRBV11-2 to TRBJ1-5; a possible D gene is TRBD1 (6 bases). Germline V gives CDR1 SGHAT, CDR2 FQNNGV. Trimming took 5 bases from V and 7 from J, leaving 15 bases between them. The CDR3 sequence is 14 residues long. CDR3 in DNA: TGTGCCAGCAGCCCGGGACATCTGGGCCAGCCCCAGCATTTT. Residues: CASSPGHLGQPQHF.

This clonotype came up many times. This rearrangement joins TRBV6-4 to TRBJ1-2; 12 bases are shared with TRBD1. Germline V gene data show CDR1 as MRHNA and CDR2 as SNTAGT. Trimming removed 2 bases from V and 4 bases from J; junction bases left unmatched: 8. The CDR3 consists of 17 residues. The CDR3 DNA reads as TGTGCCAGCAGTGACGAAGGGACAGGGGGCGCGTTCTATGGCTACACCTTC. Protein product: CASSDEGTGGAFYGYTF.